This is a list of T cell receptor beta chains from one sample in a study of response to subunit inactivated influenza vaccine. TCRdb analysed the RT-PCR reads with MiXCR anew, one entry per CDR3 protein. This sample carries 450,000 to 700,000 distinct CDR3 sequences, around 13% of them seen once, and the ten largest clones take over 8.5%. The sequencing here drew on PBMCs from blood, taken roughly 12 days after vaccination. The receptors were gathered from a man in his forties or fifties who received an inactivated influenza vaccine. Both conserved end residues are part of each CDR3. Fields, in order: V gene, CDR3 length, clone size, CDR3 protein. The size of a clone is reported for some rows only, either as once, few or many, or as a class for expanded clones.

v_call: TRBV5-1
cdr3_length: 13
clone_size: NA
cdr3_aa: CASSLIGTGEQYF

v_call: TRBV24-1
cdr3_length: 13
clone_size: many
cdr3_aa: CATSDSSSYEQYF

v_call: TRBV15
cdr3_length: 16
clone_size: few
cdr3_aa: CATSRDWYGLAHEQFF

v_call: TRBV27
cdr3_length: 15
clone_size: many
cdr3_aa: CASIPGRGVYNEQFF

v_call: TRBV21-1
cdr3_length: 16
clone_size: NA
cdr3_aa: CASSKKKSRVTYEQYF

v_call: TRBV12-3/TRBV12-4
cdr3_length: 15
clone_size: many
cdr3_aa: CASSPRQGATGELFF

v_call: TRBV12-3/TRBV12-4
cdr3_length: 14
clone_size: many
cdr3_aa: CASSPTGEYYEQYF

v_call: TRBV6-1
cdr3_length: 17
clone_size: few
cdr3_aa: CASSEPKGAYSNQPQHF

v_call: TRBV5-1
cdr3_length: 15
clone_size: few
cdr3_aa: CASSQTSGRAVTQYF

v_call: TRBV15
cdr3_length: 15
clone_size: few
cdr3_aa: CATSSRDEHYNEQFF